These 27 T cell receptor beta chains came from one sample sequenced in a study of T cell responses to AZD1222 COVID-19 vaccine. Clones were read by immunoSEQ multiplex PCR, and TCRdb kept only the in-frame ones, dropping some. The data show 75,000 to 100,000 clones, with 86% seen just once and about 6% held by the top ten. Material: peripheral blood, obtained on day 0 of AZD1222 vaccination. These receptor sequences come from an adult in good health.

This clone has a single count. The genes are TRBV6-1 and TRBJ2-7, with 9 bases fitting TRBD2. This CDR3 has 17 amino acids. Unmatched junction bases numbered 13, after V lost 4 bases and J lost 3 bases. Germline assignment: CDR1 MNHNS and CDR2 SASEGT. The CDR3 loop reads CASSVVSVAGEVYEQYF. The DNA of the CDR3 is TGTGCCAGCAGTGTAGTCTCGGTAGCGGGGGAGGTCTACGAGCAGTACTTC.

The J gene is TRBJ1-6, the V gene TRBV12-3 or TRBV12-4; weak D call: TRBD1 (5 bases). V lost 3 bases to trimming and J lost 12 bases, with 12 bases between them. This CDR3 region has 13 residues. The CDR3, as DNA: TGTGCCAGCAGTTTTACCGGGGCGGGACCCCTCCACTTT. The encoded protein is CASSFTGAGPLHF.

The chain is built from TRBV14 and TRBJ1-2; 12 bases agree with TRBD1. CDR1 and CDR2 from the germline V gene are SGHDN and FVKESK. CDR3 length equals 17 residues. J was trimmed by 6 bases and V by 4 bases; bases with no gene match: 12. As DNA, the CDR3 is TGTGCCAGCAGCCCCGGGACAGGGGGCGCGTGGACCGATGGCTACACCTTC. This codes for CASSPGTGGAWTDGYTF.

This clone was recorded a few times. This sequence joins TRBV5-1 and TRBJ1-2; D not resolved. CDR3 length: 15 amino acids. V dropped 0 bases and J dropped 1 base, with 10 bases sitting between them. The germline V gene has CDR1 SGHRS and CDR2 YFSETQ. The CDR3 is CASSLDGSNNYGYTF. The CDR3 DNA reads TGCGCCAGCAGCTTGGACGGAAGTAATAACTATGGCTACACCTTC. Looking up the rest from reference TRBV5-1 and TRBJ1-2 gives the full variable domain: KAGVTQTPRYLIKTRGQQVTLSCSPISGHRSVSWYQQTPGQGLQFLFEYFSETQRNKGNFPGRFSGRQFSNSRSEMNVSTLELGDSALYLCASSLDGSNNYGYTFGSGTRLTVV.

The gene calls are TRBV30 and TRBJ2-7; 9 nucleotides align to TRBD2. CDR3 size: 16 residues. Losses at the gene ends were 0 bases for V and 7 bases for J; bases not matched to a gene: 13. Germline V CDR1 and CDR2: GTSNPN, SVGIG (reference sequence). CDR3 in amino acids: CAWSVPQRGAHWEQYF. CDR3 bases: TGTGCCTGGAGTGTACCCCAGCGGGGGGCCCACTGGGAGCAGTACTTC.

In its sample, this clone was seen once. The J gene is TRBJ1-3, the V gene TRBV12-3 or TRBV12-4; D is unclear. The CDR3 contains 13 residues. V lost 10 bases to trimming and J lost 4 bases, with 14 bases between them. CDR3 DNA sequence: TGTGCCACTAACATTGCGTGGGGAAACACCATATATTTT. Residues: CATNIAWGNTIYF.

The rearrangement links TRBV7-8 to TRBJ2-3, with 14 bases identical to TRBD2. Trimming removed 5 bases from V and 11 bases from J; junction bases left unmatched: 9. This CDR3 has 15 residues. CDR1 and CDR2 (germline): SGHVS, FQNEAQ. The CDR3 loop is CASSGGGLAGVLQYF. CDR3 coding DNA: TGTGCCAGCAGCGGAGGGGGACTAGCGGGAGTGTTGCAGTATTTT.

The chain couples TRBV29-1 to TRBJ2-7, with D tentatively TRBD2 (7 bases). The germline V gene encodes CDR1 SQVTM and CDR2 ANQGSEA. The V end lost 8 bases, the J end lost 9 bases, and 23 bases lay between the germline ends. The CDR3 totals 13 residues. CDR3 loop: CSFLGGAPNRQYF. CDR3 sequence (DNA): TGCAGCTTCCTTGGGGGGGCACCGAATCGGCAGTACTTC.

The J gene is TRBJ2-7, the V gene TRBV9, with 8 bases identical to TRBD1. The CDR3 contains 14 residues. Germline lookup yields CDR1 SGDLS and CDR2 YYNGEE. Trimming took 0 bases from V and 6 from J; bases not matched to a gene: 5. The CDR3 here is CASSVGQGKAEQYF. CDR3 DNA sequence: TGTGCCAGCAGCGTAGGACAGGGGAAGGCCGAGCAGTACTTC.

With respect to this clone: Other DNA sequences in the same sample also yield this CDR3. This chain connects TRBV18 to TRBJ2-7; no firm D call. This CDR3 contains 13 residues. Germline CDR1 reads KGHSH; CDR2 reads LQKENI. V lost 3 bases, J lost 0 bases, and 6 bases lay in between. The CDR3 nucleotides are TGTGCCAGCTCACCCGGCAGCTCCTACGAGCAGTACTTC. Amino acids: CASSPGSSYEQYF.

This clone was detected ten times or more. This chain links TRBV6-4 with TRBJ2-1; D is unresolved. This CDR3 comprises 13 residues. From germline, CDR1 is MRHNA and CDR2 SNTAGT. Trimming removed 5 bases at V and 2 bases at J, with 7 bases between. The CDR3 nucleotides are TGTGCCAGCAGTTCTATCGCCTACAATGAGCAGTTCTTC. It yields the protein CASSSIAYNEQFF.

The J gene is TRBJ1-5, the V gene TRBV5-1; the D is unclear. CDR3 length: 15 residues. Per germline, CDR1 SGHRS and CDR2 YFSETQ. The V and J ends lost 4 bases and 4 bases respectively, with 15 bases between them. As DNA, the CDR3 is TGCGCCAGCAGCCCGACCATTGGACGGAATCAGCCCCAGCATTTT. Translated, it gives CASSPTIGRNQPQHF.

The CDR3 DNA reads TGCAGCGTGATGACAGGGCCAAGCGAGCAGTACTTC. Translating it yields CSVMTGPSEQYF. The chain uses TRBV29-1 and TRBJ2-7; 7 bases map to TRBD1. Per the germline V gene, CDR1 is SQVTM and CDR2 is ANQGSEA. Losses at the gene ends were 6 bases for V and 6 bases for J; bases not matched to a gene: 8. The CDR3 is 12 amino acids.

The chain combines TRBV18 with TRBJ1-6; the D is unclear. The V end was cut by 2 bases, the J end by 10 bases, with 15 bases between. The germline gives CDR1 KGHSH, CDR2 LQKENI. This CDR3 has 15 residues. CDR3: CASSPTGARSSPLHF. For the CDR3, the DNA is TGTGCCAGCTCACCAACGGGAGCCCGTAGCTCACCCCTCCACTTT.

The gene calls are TRBV7-8 and TRBJ1-3; D uncertain. CDR3 length equals 17 residues. Trimming took 5 bases from V and 2 from J, leaving 19 bases between them. Germline loops: CDR1 SGHVS, CDR2 FQNEAQ. DNA of the CDR3: TGTGCCAGCAGCCGACGATCTGAGAGGAGACCTGGAAACACCATATATTTT. It specifies CASSRRSERRPGNTIYF. Supplemented by reference TRBV7-8 and TRBJ1-3, the full variable domain reads GAGVSQSPRYKVAKRGQDVALRCDPISGHVSLFWYQQALGQGPEFLTYFQNEAQLDKSGLPSDRFFAERPEGSVSTLKIQRTQQEDSAVYLCASSRRSERRPGNTIYFGEGSWLTVV.

The chain has TRBV7-8 and TRBJ1-2, with D tentatively TRBD1 (6 bases). Trimming stripped 5 bases from V and 6 bases from J, with 16 bases between. The CDR3 length is 14 residues. Germline values: CDR1 SGHVS, CDR2 FQNEAQ. The CDR3 here is CASSQRGQLHGYTF. CDR3 in DNA: TGTGCCAGCAGCCAAAGAGGACAGCTCCATGGCTACACCTTC.

V gene TRBV27 combines with J gene TRBJ1-3, with 8 bases aligning to TRBD1. The length of the CDR3 is 16 residues. V lost 5 bases to trimming and J lost 4 bases; unmatched junction nucleotides: 10. The germline V gene has CDR1 MNHEY and CDR2 SMNVEV (reference sequence). The CDR3 nucleotides are TGTGCCAGCAGTCCACGCCGGACAGGGACAGGAAACACCATATATTTT. As protein: CASSPRRTGTGNTIYF.

The chain is built from TRBV5-4 and TRBJ2-5; 10 nucleotides match TRBD1. Germline lookup yields CDR1 SGHNT and CDR2 YYREEE (reference sequence). The CDR3 extends over 16 amino acids. V shed 4 bases, J shed 5 bases, and the junction held 11 bases outside the gene matches. CDR3 nucleotides: TGTGCCAGCAGCCCCATCCAGGGGACAGGGGTGGAGACCCAGTACTTC. This translates into CASSPIQGTGVETQYF.

The V and J genes are TRBV27 and TRBJ2-1; 7 nucleotides match TRBD2. Losses at the gene ends were 4 bases for V and 14 bases for J; bases not matched to a gene: 5. The CDR3 has 11 residues. CDR1 MNHEY and CDR2 SMNVEV come from the germline V gene (reference sequence). The CDR3 DNA follows: TGTGCCAGCAGTTGGGGCCTAGCGGAGTTCTTC. Translating gives CASSWGLAEFF.

There are a few counts of this clone. The V gene is TRBV7-3, the J gene TRBJ2-2; D possibly corresponds to TRBD2 (7 bases). The CDR3 covers 18 residues. Trimming left V 5 bases short and J 1 base short, with 20 bases between. The germline gives CDR1 SGHTA, CDR2 FQGTGA. CDR3 nucleotide sequence: TGTGCCAGCAGCCGCACTGGGGGGGCTAGCGGGAACACCGGGGAGCTGTTTTTT. Translated: CASSRTGGASGNTGELFF.

The rearrangement joins TRBV14 to TRBJ1-6; D is perhaps TRBD1 (5 bases). This CDR3 has 13 amino acids. V was trimmed by 4 bases and J by 7 bases, leaving 8 bases between them. CDR1 is SGHDN, CDR2 FVKESK, per germline. The CDR3 loop is CASSRDSNSPLHF. The CDR3, as DNA: TGTGCCAGCAGCCGAGACAGCAATTCACCCCTCCACTTT.

V and J are TRBV21-1 and TRBJ1-6; TRBD1, the table's D call, was not compared with the DNA. TRBV21-1 is flagged as a pseudogene. This CDR3 contains 16 residues. The CDR3 DNA reads TGTGCCAGCAGCAAGGGACAGGGAAGGCCGAATTCACCCCTCCACTTT. It is translated as CASSKGQGRPNSPLHF.

This chain links TRBV24-1 with TRBJ1-2; D is undetermined. The CDR3 covers 12 residues. Trimming took 5 bases from V and 4 from J, leaving 7 bases between them. Germline CDR1 and CDR2: KGHDR and SFDVKD. The CDR3 region is CATSGTGYGYTF. CDR3 bases: TGTGCCACCAGTGGGACTGGCTATGGCTACACCTTC.

This chain joins TRBV5-8 and TRBJ2-2; 10 nucleotides align to TRBD1. Germline CDR1 SGHTS, CDR2 YDEGEE. V was pared by 4 bases and J by 6 bases, with 6 bases of the junction left unmatched. The CDR3 is 15 residues long. The CDR3 coding sequence is TGTGCCAGCAGCACCCGACAGGGGGCGCCCGGGGAGCTGTTTTTT. Translation: CASSTRQGAPGELFF.

V gene TRBV9 combines with J gene TRBJ2-5; 11 bases fit TRBD1. Germline-derived CDR1 and CDR2 are SGDLS and YYNGEE. The CDR3 spans 16 residues. V dropped 4 bases and J dropped 4; count of bases not matched to a gene: 9. CDR3 region: CASSLTSGTGGETQYF. In DNA form, the CDR3 reads TGTGCCAGCAGCTTAACATCCGGGACAGGGGGAGAGACCCAGTACTTC.

V and J are TRBV5-5 and TRBJ1-4; the D gene is possibly TRBD1 (6 bases). V lost 4 bases and J lost 7, with 14 bases in between. The CDR3 totals 14 residues. Germline V gives CDR1 SGHKS, CDR2 YYEKEE (reference sequence). The CDR3 loop is CASSPGTLGEKLFF. The CDR3 DNA is TGTGCCAGCAGCCCGGGGACATTAGGTGAAAAACTGTTTTTT.

The rearrangement links TRBV7-9 to TRBJ1-2; TRBD1 agrees at 7 bases. The CDR3 loop spans 16 amino acids. V lost 3 bases and J lost 3; bases outside the gene matches: 10. The germline V gene encodes CDR1 SEHNR and CDR2 FQNEAQ (reference sequence). The CDR3 loop reads CASSFVTGRSDYGYTF. In nucleotides, the CDR3 is TGTGCCAGCAGCTTTGTGACAGGGAGATCCGACTATGGCTACACCTTC.